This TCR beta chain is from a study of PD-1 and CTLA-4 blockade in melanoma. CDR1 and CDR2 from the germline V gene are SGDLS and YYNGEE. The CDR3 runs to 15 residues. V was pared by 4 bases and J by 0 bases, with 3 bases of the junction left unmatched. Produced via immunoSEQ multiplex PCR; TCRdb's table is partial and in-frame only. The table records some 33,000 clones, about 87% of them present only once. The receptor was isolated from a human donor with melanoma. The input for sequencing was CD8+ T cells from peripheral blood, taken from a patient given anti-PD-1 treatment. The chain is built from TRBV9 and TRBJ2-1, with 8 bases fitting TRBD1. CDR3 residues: CASSPQGDSYNEQFF. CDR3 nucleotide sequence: TGTGCCAGCAGCCCACAGGGGGACTCCTACAATGAGCAGTTCTTC.